The rows below give T cell receptor beta chains drawn from one sample of a study of cytomegalovirus exposure and HLA in healthy donors. Sequencing was performed with immunoSEQ multiplex PCR; in TCRdb, only in-frame clones are kept and a portion is missing. This repertoire shows approximately 240,000 clones, more than 75% found once; its top ten account for 5.4%. The specimen sequenced was PBMCs. These receptors all come from a woman between 35 and 50 years old in good health and CMV-seropositive. Both conserved end residues are part of each CDR3. The order of the fields is D gene, clone size, J gene, V gene, CDR3 protein, CDR3 DNA. The D gene is left open where the match is weak. Size is omitted from some rows. Given values are once, few, many or a class for expanded clones.

D: TRBD2; size: once; J: TRBJ2-5; V: TRBV11-3; CDR3: CASSLGTSGGQETQYF; DNA: TGTGCCAGCAGCTTAGGGACTAGCGGGGGACAAGAGACCCAGTACTTC
D: TRBD1; size: -; J: TRBJ1-6; V: TRBV2; CDR3: CASSEITGGGSPLHF; DNA: TGTGCCAGCAGTGAAATAACAGGGGGGGGGTCACCCCTCCACTTT
D: TRBD2; size: -; J: TRBJ2-7; V: TRBV10-3; CDR3: CAISGTSGRAEAYEQYF; DNA: TGTGCCATCAGCGGGACTAGCGGGAGGGCTGAAGCCTACGAGCAGTACTTC
D: TRBD1; size: few; J: TRBJ2-5; V: TRBV2; CDR3: CASSVGQEGLKQYF; DNA: TGTGCCAGCAGTGTGGGACAGGAGGGGCTTAAGCAGTACTTC
D: -; size: once; J: TRBJ1-2; V: TRBV19; CDR3: CASSMAGNYGYTF; DNA: TGTGCCAGTAGTATGGCAGGCAACTATGGCTACACCTTC
D: -; size: -; J: TRBJ1-6; V: TRBV5-6; CDR3: CASRRSGSNNSPLHF; DNA: TGTGCCAGCAGACGCTCCGGGTCAAATAATTCACCCCTCCACTTT
D: TRBD2; size: -; J: TRBJ2-7; V: TRBV5-1; CDR3: CASSWAGTSVYEQYF; DNA: TGCGCCAGCAGCTGGGCCGGGACTAGCGTCTACGAGCAGTACTTC
D: TRBD1; size: -; J: TRBJ1-1; V: TRBV4-3; CDR3: CASSQTGGRTEAFF; DNA: TGCGCCAGCAGCCAAACAGGGGGACGTACTGAAGCTTTCTTT
D: -; size: -; J: TRBJ1-2; V: TRBV6-1; CDR3: CASTRSDYGYTF; DNA: TGTGCCAGCACAAGGAGTGACTATGGCTACACCTTC
D: -; size: -; J: TRBJ2-7; V: TRBV7-6; CDR3: CASSRIPGKAYEQYF; DNA: TGTGCCAGCAGCCGTATACCAGGGAAGGCCTACGAGCAGTACTTC
D: -; size: -; J: TRBJ2-5; V: TRBV10-3; CDR3: CAISESKGGGETQYF; DNA: TGTGCCATCAGTGAGTCGAAAGGGGGGGGAGAGACCCAGTACTTC
D: -; size: once; J: TRBJ1-1; V: TRBV15; CDR3: CATSRSGHLNTEAFF; DNA: TGTGCCACCAGCAGATCGGGACACCTGAACACTGAAGCTTTCTTT
D: -; size: -; J: TRBJ1-1; V: TRBV29-1; CDR3: CSVEGHLNTEAFF; DNA: TGCAGCGTTGAGGGACACTTGAACACTGAAGCTTTCTTT
D: TRBD1; size: few; J: TRBJ1-2; V: TRBV6-5; CDR3: CASSYHRDRDYGYTF; DNA: TGTGCCAGCAGTTATCACCGGGACAGGGACTATGGCTACACCTTC